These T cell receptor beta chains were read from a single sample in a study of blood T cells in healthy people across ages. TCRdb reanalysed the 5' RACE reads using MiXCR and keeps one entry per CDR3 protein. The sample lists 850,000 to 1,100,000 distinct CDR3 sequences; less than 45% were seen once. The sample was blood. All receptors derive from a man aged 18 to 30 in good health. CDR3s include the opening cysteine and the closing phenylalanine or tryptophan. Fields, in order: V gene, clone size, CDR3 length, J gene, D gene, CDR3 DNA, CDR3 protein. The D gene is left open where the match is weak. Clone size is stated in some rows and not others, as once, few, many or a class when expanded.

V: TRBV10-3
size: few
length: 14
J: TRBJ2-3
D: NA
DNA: TGTGCCATCAGCGGCCGGGAGCTAACAGATACGCAGTATTTT
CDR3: CAISGRELTDTQYF

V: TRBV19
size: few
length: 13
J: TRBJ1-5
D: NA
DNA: TGTGCCAGTACCGGACGGTACAATCAGCCCCAGCATTTT
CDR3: CASTGRYNQPQHF

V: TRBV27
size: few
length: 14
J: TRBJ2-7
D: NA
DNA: TGTGCCAGCAGTCCCGGGACGGGAGAATACGAGCAGTACTTC
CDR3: CASSPGTGEYEQYF

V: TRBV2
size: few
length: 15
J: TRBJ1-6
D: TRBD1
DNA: TGTGCCAGCAATACTGGACAGGGGTACAATTCACCCCTCCACTTT
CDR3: CASNTGQGYNSPLHF

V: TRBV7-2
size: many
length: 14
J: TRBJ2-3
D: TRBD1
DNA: TGTGCCAGCAGCTTGGGACAGACGCCAGATACGCAGTATTTT
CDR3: CASSLGQTPDTQYF

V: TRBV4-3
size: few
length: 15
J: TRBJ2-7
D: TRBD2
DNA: TGCGCCAGCAGCCAAGGGACTAGCGGGGTCTACGAGCAGTACTTC
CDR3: CASSQGTSGVYEQYF

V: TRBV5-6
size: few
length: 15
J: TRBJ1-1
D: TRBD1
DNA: TGTGCCAGCAGCCCTGACAGGGGGCTGGGGACTGAAGCTTTCTTT
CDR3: CASSPDRGLGTEAFF

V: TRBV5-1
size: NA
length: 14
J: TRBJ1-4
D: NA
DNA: TGCGCCAGCACAGCGAATCCAACTAATGAAAAACTGTTTTTT
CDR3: CASTANPTNEKLFF

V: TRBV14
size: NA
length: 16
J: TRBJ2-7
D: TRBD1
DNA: TGTGCCAGCAGCCAAGGAGACAGGGGCCCTTACAATGAGCAGTACTTC
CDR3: CASSQGDRGPYNEQYF

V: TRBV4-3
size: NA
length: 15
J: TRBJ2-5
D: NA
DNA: TGCGCCAGCAGCCAAGACAGGTCCCCTCCAGGGACCCAGTACTTC
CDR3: CASSQDRSPPGTQYF

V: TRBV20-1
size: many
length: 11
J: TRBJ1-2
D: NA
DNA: TGCAGTGCTGTAACGGGATATGGCTACACCTTC
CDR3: CSAVTGYGYTF

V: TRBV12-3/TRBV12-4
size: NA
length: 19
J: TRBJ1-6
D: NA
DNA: TGTGCCAGCAGTTTGACGGGACTAGTCCACCCGAGATATAATTCACCCCTCCACTTT
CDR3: CASSLTGLVHPRYNSPLHF

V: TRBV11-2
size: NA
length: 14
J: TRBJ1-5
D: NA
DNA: TGTGCCAGCAGCTTAATCGAGGAGGACCAGCCCCAGCATTTT
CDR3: CASSLIEEDQPQHF

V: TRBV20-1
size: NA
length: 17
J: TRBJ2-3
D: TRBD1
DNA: TGCAGTGCTAGAGACGTGACAGGGGCGAGGTCCACAGATACGCAGTATTTT
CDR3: CSARDVTGARSTDTQYF

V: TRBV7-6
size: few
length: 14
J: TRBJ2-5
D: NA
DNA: TGTGCCAGCAGCTTAGGTGGGGGGTCATCAACCCAGTACTTC
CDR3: CASSLGGGSSTQYF

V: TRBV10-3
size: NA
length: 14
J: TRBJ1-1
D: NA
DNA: TGTGCCATCAGTGGCGACAGGTCCGGGTTTGAAGCTTTCTTT
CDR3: CAISGDRSGFEAFF

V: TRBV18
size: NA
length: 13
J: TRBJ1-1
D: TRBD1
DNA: TGTGCCAGCGCGCTGGACAGGGCGGGGAACGCTTTCTTT
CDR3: CASALDRAGNAFF

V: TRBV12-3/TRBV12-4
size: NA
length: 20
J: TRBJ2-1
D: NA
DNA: TGTGCCAGCAGTCCAGGACTAGTGGGGGACACAGGAAGATCCTACAATGAGCAGTTCTTC
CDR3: CASSPGLVGDTGRSYNEQFF

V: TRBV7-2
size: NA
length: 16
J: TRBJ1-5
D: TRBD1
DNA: TGTGCCAGCAGCCGTGACAGGGCCACTACAAATCAGCCCCAGCATTTT
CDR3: CASSRDRATTNQPQHF

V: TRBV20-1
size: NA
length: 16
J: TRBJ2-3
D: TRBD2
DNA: TGCAGTGCTAGAGATCCGCTAGCGGGGTTGGCAGATACGCAGTATTTT
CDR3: CSARDPLAGLADTQYF

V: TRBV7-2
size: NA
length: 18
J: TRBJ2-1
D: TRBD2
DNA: TGTGCCAGCGGCAAGCGGGGGCGAACCCAAAGCTCCTACAATGAGCAGTTCTTC
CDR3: CASGKRGRTQSSYNEQFF

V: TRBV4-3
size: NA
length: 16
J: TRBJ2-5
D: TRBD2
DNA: TGCGCCAGCAGCCAAGATCCAGTTCTAGCGGAAGAGACCCAGTACTTC
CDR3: CASSQDPVLAEETQYF

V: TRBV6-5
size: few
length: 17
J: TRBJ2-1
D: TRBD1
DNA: TGTGCCAGCAGTTACTGGCCAGACAGGGTGTCCTACAATGAGCAGTTCTTC
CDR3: CASSYWPDRVSYNEQFF

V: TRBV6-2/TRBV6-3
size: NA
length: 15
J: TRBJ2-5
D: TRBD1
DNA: TGTGCCAGCAGGGCACAGGGGGGTAGGCAAGAGACCCAGTACTTC
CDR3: CASRAQGGRQETQYF

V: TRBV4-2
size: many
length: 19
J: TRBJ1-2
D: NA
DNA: TGTGCCAGCAGCCAAGATTTGCGGACAGTACCAGACTTCGGCTATGGCTACACCTTC
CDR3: CASSQDLRTVPDFGYGYTF

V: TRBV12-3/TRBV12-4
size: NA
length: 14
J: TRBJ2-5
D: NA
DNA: TGTGCCAGCAGTCTAAGGACAGTGACCTACGGGCAGTACTTC
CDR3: CASSLRTVTYGQYF

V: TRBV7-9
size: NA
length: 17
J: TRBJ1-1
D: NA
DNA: TGTGCCAGCAGCTTAGAAGGGACGGGGGCCACCAATCCTGGAGCTTTCTTT
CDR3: CASSLEGTGATNPGAFF

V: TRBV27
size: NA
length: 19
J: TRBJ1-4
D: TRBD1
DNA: TGTGCCAGCAGTTTATCGGGGGTCCGGGACAGGGATGAGGATGAAAAACTGTTTTTT
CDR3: CASSLSGVRDRDEDEKLFF

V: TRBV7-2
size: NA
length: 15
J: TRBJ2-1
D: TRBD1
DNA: TGTGCCAGCAGCTTAAGGGGACAGGGGCCCTCCGAGCAGTTCTTC
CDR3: CASSLRGQGPSEQFF